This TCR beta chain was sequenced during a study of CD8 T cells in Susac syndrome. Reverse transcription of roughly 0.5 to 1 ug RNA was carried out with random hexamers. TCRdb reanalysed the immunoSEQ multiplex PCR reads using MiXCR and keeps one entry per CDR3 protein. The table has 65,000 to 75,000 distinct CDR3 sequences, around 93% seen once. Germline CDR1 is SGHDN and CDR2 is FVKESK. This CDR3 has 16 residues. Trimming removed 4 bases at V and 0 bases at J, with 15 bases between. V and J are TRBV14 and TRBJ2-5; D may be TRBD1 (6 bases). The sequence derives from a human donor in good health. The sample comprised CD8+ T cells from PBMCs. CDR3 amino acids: CASSRPVGGHQETQYF. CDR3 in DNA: TGTGCCAGCAGCCGCCCCGTAGGGGGACACCAAGAGACCCAGTACTTC.